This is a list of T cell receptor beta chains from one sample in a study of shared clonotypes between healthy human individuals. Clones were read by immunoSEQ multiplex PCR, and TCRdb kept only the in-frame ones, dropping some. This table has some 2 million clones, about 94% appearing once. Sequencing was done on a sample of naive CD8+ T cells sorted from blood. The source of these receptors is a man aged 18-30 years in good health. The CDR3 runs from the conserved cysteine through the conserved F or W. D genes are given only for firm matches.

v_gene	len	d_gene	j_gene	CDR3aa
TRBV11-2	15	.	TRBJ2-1	CASSLEFSSYNEQFF
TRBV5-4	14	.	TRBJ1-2	CASSSTTDHYGYTF
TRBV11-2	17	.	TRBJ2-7	CASSEGAGQRGWEEQYF
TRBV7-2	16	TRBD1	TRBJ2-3	CASSPTPGTGTDTQYF
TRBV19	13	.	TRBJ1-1	CASSMRASTEAFF
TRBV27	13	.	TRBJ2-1	CASSPPTDNEQFF
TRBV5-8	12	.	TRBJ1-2	CASSWGDYGYTF
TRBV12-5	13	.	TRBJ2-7	CASVGGKFYEQYF
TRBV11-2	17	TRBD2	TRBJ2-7	CASSLDWVAGVTYEQYF
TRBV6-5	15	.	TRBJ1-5	CASSLTAYSNQPQHF
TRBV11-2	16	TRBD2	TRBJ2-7	CASSSTTGTSDYEQYF
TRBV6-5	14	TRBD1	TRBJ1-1	CASSLQGLGTEAFF
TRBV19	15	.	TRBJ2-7	CASSIWDSPSYEQYF
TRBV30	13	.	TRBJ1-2	CAWSVMGGDGYTF
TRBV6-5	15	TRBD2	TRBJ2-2	CASSHPGGGTGELFF
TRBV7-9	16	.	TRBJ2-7	CASSSRPANLHYEQYF
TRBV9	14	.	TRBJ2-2	CASSPGGNTGELFF
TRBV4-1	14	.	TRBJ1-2	CASSPQQGNYGYTF
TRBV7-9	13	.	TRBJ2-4	CASSIQGLDIQYF
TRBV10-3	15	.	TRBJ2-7	CAISEERDTRGEQYF